This T cell receptor beta chain was recorded in a study of T cell responses to AZD1222 COVID-19 vaccine. With 8 bases removed from V and 0 bases from J, the gap between germline ends came to 11 bases. The V gene's germline CDR1 is SGHDT and CDR2 YYEEEE. The CDR3 is 13 residues long. Profiled with immunoSEQ multiplex PCR; TCRdb holds only in-frame clones, not every one. This table holds about 130,000 clones, more than 85% found once. Here the sequenced sample was peripheral blood, taken on day 0 of AZD1222 vaccination. The chain carries TRBV5-6 and TRBJ1-2, with D maybe TRBD1 (6 bases). This clonotype originated in an adult in good health. The CDR3 loop is CASSGGPNYGYTF. The CDR3 DNA reads TGTGCCAGTTCCGGGGGGCCTAACTATGGCTACACCTTC.